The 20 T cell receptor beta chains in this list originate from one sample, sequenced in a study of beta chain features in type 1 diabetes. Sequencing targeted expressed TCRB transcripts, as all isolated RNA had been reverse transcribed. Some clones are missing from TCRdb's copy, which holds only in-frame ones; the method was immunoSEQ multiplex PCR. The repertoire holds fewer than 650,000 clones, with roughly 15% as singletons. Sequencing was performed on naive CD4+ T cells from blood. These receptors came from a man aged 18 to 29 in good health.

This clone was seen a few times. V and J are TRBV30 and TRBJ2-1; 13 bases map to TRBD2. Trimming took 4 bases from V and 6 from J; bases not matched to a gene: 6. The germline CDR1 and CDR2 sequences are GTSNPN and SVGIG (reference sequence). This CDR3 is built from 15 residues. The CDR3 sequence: CAWNPGTSGANEQFF. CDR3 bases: TGTGCCTGGAATCCCGGGACTAGCGGGGCCAATGAGCAGTTCTTC.

This CDR3 reads CASSPWGLSYEQYF. CDR3 DNA: TGTGCCAGCAGCCCCTGGGGCCTATCCTACGAGCAGTACTTC. The chain is built from TRBV6-5 and TRBJ2-7; a possible D gene is TRBD1 (5 bases). The CDR3 length is 14 residues. CDR1 and CDR2 (germline): MNHEY, SVGAGI. V was shortened by 6 bases and J by 1 base, with 13 bases between the two germline ends.

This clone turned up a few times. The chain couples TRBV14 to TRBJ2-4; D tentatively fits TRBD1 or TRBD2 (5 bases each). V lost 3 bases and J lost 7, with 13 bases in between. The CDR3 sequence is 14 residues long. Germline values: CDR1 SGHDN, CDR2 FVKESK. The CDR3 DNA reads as TGTGCCAGCAGCCATCCAGGGACGGTTAACATTCAGTACTTC. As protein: CASSHPGTVNIQYF.

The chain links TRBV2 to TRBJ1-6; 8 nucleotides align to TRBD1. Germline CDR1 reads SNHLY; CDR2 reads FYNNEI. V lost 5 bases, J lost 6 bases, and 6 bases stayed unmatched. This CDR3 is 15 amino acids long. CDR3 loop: CASSSRTGSNSPLHF. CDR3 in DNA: TGTGCCAGCAGTTCCCGGACAGGGTCTAATTCACCCCTCCACTTT.

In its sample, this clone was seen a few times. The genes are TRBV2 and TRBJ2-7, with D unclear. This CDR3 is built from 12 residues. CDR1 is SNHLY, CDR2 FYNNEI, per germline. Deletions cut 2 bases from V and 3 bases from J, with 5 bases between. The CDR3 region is CASSEQNYEQYF. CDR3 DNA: TGTGCCAGCAGTGAACAGAACTACGAGCAGTACTTC.

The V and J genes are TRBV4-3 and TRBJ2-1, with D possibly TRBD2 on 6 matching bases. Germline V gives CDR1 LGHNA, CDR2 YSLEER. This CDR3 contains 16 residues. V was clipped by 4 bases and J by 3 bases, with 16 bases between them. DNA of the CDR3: TGCGCCAGCAGCCGAAATGGAGGGGCAGGCTACAATGAGCAGTTCTTC. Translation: CASSRNGGAGYNEQFF.

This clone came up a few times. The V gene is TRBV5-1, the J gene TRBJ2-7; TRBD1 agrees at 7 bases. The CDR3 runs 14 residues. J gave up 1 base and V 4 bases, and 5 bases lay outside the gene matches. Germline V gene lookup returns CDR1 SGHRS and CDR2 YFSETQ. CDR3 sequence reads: CASSAGTVSYEQYF. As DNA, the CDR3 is TGCGCCAGCAGCGCCGGGACAGTGTCCTACGAGCAGTACTTC.

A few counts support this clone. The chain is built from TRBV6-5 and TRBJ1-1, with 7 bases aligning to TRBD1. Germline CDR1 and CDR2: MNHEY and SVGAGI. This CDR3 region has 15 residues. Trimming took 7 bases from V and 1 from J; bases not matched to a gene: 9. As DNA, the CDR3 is TGTGCCAGCAAAACCGGGGACAGAGAGAACACTGAAGCTTTCTTT. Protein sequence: CASKTGDRENTEAFF.

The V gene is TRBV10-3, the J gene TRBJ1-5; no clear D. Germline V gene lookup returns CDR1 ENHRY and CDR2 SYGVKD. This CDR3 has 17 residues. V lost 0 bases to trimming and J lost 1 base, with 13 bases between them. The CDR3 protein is CAISESGRERSNQPQHF. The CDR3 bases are TGTGCCATCAGTGAGTCGGGAAGGGAGAGGAGCAATCAGCCCCAGCATTTT.

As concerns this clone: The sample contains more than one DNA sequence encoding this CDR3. This CDR3 reads CASSSSGGGNTEAFF. CDR3 DNA: TGCGCCAGCAGCTCTTCAGGGGGAGGGAACACTGAAGCTTTCTTT. The chain uses TRBV5-1 and TRBJ1-1, with 7 positions matching TRBD1. CDR3 size: 15 residues. V was clipped by 3 bases and J by 1 base; unmatched bases: 6. Germline V gene lookup returns CDR1 SGHRS and CDR2 YFSETQ.

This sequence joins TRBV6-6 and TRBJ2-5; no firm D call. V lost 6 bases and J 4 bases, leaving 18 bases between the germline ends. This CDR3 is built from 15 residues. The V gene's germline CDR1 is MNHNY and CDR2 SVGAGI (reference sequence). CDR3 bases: TGTGCCAGCAGCACCTATAGCACTCTCCCAGAGACCCAGTACTTC. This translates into CASSTYSTLPETQYF.

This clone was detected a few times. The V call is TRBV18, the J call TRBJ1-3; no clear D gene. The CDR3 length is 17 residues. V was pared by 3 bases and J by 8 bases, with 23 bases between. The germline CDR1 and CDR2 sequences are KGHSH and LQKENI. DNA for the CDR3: TGTGCCAGCTCACCGAACCTCGGGAGCCTCAGACGGGACACCATATATTTT. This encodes CASSPNLGSLRRDTIYF.

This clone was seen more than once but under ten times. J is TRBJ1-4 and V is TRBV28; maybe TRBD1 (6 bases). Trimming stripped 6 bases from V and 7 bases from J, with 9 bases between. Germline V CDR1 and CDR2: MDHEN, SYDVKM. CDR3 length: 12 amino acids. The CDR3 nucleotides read TGTGCCAGCAGGGAGACAGGTGAAAAACTGTTTTTT. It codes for CASRETGEKLFF.

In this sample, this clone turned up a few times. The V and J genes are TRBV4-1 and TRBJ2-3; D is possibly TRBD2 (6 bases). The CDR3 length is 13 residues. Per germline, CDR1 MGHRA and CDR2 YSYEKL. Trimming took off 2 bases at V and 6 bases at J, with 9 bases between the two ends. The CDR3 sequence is CASSQTGLDTQYF. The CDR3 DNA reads TGCGCCAGCAGCCAAACGGGACTTGATACGCAGTATTTT.

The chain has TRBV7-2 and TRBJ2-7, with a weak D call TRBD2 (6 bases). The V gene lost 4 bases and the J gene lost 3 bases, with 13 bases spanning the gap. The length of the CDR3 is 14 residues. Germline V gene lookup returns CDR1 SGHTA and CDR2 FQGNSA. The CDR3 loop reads CASSSRGGDYEQYF. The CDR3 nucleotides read TGTGCCAGCAGCTCCCGCGGCGGGGACTACGAGCAGTACTTC. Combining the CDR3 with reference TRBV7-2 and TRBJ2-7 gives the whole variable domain GAGVSQSPSNKVTEKGKDVELRCDPISGHTALYWYRQSLGQGLEFLIYFQGNSAPDKSGLPSDRFSAERTGGSVSTLTIQRTQQEDSAVYLCASSSRGGDYEQYFGPGTRLTVT.

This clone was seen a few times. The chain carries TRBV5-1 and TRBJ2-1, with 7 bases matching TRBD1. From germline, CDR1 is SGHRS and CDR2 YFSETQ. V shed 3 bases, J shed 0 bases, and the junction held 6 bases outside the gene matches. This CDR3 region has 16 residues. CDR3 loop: CASSSQGDSSYNEQFF. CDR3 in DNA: TGCGCCAGCAGCTCGCAGGGGGATAGCTCCTACAATGAGCAGTTCTTC.

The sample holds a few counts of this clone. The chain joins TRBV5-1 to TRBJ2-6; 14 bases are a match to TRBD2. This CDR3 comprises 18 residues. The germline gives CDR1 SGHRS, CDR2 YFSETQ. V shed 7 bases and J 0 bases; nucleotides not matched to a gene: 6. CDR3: CASRTSGRTPSGANVLTF. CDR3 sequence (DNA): TGCGCCAGCCGGACTAGCGGGAGGACCCCCTCTGGGGCCAACGTCCTGACTTTC.

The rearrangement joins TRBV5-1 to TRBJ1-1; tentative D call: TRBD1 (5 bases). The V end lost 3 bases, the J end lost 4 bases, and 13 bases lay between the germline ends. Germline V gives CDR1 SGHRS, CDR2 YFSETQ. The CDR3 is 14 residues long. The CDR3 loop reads CASSWGSGATEAFF. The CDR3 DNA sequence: TGCGCCAGCAGCTGGGGGTCCGGGGCCACTGAAGCTTTCTTT. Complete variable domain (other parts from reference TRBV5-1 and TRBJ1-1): KAGVTQTPRYLIKTRGQQVTLSCSPISGHRSVSWYQQTPGQGLQFLFEYFSETQRNKGNFPGRFSGRQFSNSRSEMNVSTLELGDSALYLCASSWGSGATEAFFGQGTRLTVV.

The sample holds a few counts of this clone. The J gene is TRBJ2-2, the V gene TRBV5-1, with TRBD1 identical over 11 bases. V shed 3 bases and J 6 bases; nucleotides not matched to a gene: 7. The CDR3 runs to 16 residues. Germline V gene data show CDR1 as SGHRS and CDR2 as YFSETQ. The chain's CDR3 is CASSWTGGALSGELFF. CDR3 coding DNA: TGCGCCAGCAGCTGGACAGGGGGCGCATTATCCGGGGAGCTGTTTTTT.

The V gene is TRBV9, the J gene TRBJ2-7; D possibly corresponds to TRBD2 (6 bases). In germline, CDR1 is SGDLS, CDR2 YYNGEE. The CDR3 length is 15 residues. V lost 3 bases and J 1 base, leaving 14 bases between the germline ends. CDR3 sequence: CASSAQGGGSYEQYF. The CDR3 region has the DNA TGTGCCAGCAGCGCTCAGGGTGGAGGGTCCTACGAGCAGTACTTC. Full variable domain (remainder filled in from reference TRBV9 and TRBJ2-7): DSGVTQTPKHLITATGQRVTLRCSPRSGDLSVYWYQQSLDQGLQFLIQYYNGEERAKGNILERFSAQQFPDLHSELNLSSLELGDSALYFCASSAQGGGSYEQYFGPGTRLTVT.